This TCR beta chain was obtained from a study of T cells after yellow fever vaccination (dated by TCRdb to the late 2010s). Study-wide context: The SMART-Seq v4 Ultra Low Input RNA kit was used to prepare libraries from fractions with low cell numbers. To track T-cell clones before and after primary and booster YFV17D yellow fever vaccination, bulk TCR alpha and beta repertoires were sequenced longitudinally. Bulk PBMC replicates and cell subsets were isolated from blood drawn at multiple timepoints before and after both primary and secondary immunization. Two healthy male donors made up the cohort, one aged 18 to 29 years and the other aged 30 to 40 years.

The sample was run on an Illumina NovaSeq 6000. TCR cDNA was made using 5'RACE template switching, a step that added a universal primer site and unique molecular identifiers. cDNA synthesis was primed from both the TCR alpha and TCR beta constant segments. Library amplification involved two PCR steps, and the second step added sample barcodes and sequencing adapters. Sequencing of libraries was performed on Illumina HiSeq 2500 (2x100 bp) or NovaSeq (2x150 bp). From the authors' description of their analysis: MIGEC was used to demultiplex reads and collapse the reads into UMI consensus sequences, and MiXCR was used for V(D)J alignment. Vaccine-responding clonotypes were defined with edgeR using replicate PBMC samples, requiring FDR below 0.01 and a log2 fold change above 5 up to day 15. Each bulk clonotype was labeled CD4 or CD8 based on which sequenced repertoire, CD4 or CD8, contained the clonotype at higher abundance. In-frame beta chains were kept once TCRdb had trimmed the public reads at Q25 with fastp and called clones with MiXCR. Every distinct CDR3 protein forms one entry, paired with its most common genes and DNA. These V and J calls rely on TCRdb rather than the paper's analysis. The table for this sample lists about 260,000 distinct CDR3 sequences; approximately 3.5% of them were counted only once. The top ten hold 15% to 20% of the sample.

The paper's findings and limits, for the study overall: A small share of clonotypes occurred in both CD4 and CD8 compartments, likely arising from convergent recombination. Compared with the primary T-cell response, the secondary T-cell response was weaker but faster, peaking on day 5 rather than day 15. Most clones expanded after primary vaccination (96% of CD4 and roughly 91% of CD8) were re-detected after the booster, suggesting that broad memory maintenance occurred. Because only a couple of donors were included in the study, the extent to which the findings can be generalized is limited. Because abundant contaminating clonotypes from the bulk population could be contained in FACS-sorted repertoires, computational filtering was required.

With respect to this clonotype: Its specific antigen is unknown. No clone much larger than this one lies a single base away; base qualities are absent.

CDR3 length: 14 amino acids, cysteine to phenylalanine. The kept DNA is CDR3 alone, 42 bases in frame from the first base. In the germline V gene, CDR1 corresponds to SGHTS and CDR2 to YDEGEE. Trimming removed 2 bases from V and 4 bases from J, leaving 12 bases between the germline ends. The treatment or condition label of this sample denotes: live attenuated yellow fever vaccine strain. At each blood-draw timepoint, two biological replicates of bulk PBMCs were collected. A standard Ficoll-Paque protocol was used to isolate PBMCs from peripheral blood. TriZol was used to extract RNA from bulk PBMCs, CD4 and CD8 fractions, and dextramer-positive and dextramer-negative fractions.

This material consisted of PBMCs, taken 15 days after the yellow fever booster vaccination. The sequence joins TRBV5-8 to TRBJ1-2; matching of 6 bases hints at TRBD1 as the D gene. This TCR came from a young man who received the YFV17D yellow fever vaccine. The CDR3: CASSFPGEGYGYTF. The DNA is as follows: TGTGCCAGCAGCTTTCCAGGGGAGGGCTATGGCTACACCTTC.